The 6 T cell receptor beta chains below all came from one sample that was sequenced in a study of T cell responses to AZD1222 COVID-19 vaccine. Measured with immunoSEQ multiplex PCR; TCRdb has only the in-frame clones, and not every one. Of about 270,000 clones in the sample, almost 95% were seen once. The material sequenced was peripheral blood, taken 28 days after the second AZD1222 dose. These receptors came from an adult who received the AZD1222 COVID-19 vaccine.

The chain couples TRBV19 to TRBJ1-2; TRBD1 matches at 7 bases. This CDR3 spans 10 amino acids. Germline trimming cut 8 bases from V and 8 bases from J; bases unmatched to any gene: 2. Per germline, CDR1 LNHDA and CDR2 SQIVND (reference sequence). The CDR3 here is CASQGDGYTF. Here the CDR3 DNA reads TGTGCCAGTCAGGGGGACGGCTACACCTTC.

The chain is built from TRBV4-1 and TRBJ1-4; a weak D match, TRBD1 (5 bases). V lost 3 bases to trimming and J lost 7 bases, with 15 bases between them. Germline V lookup: CDR1 MGHRA, CDR2 YSYEKL. This CDR3 comprises 15 residues. CDR3 sequence reads: CASSQEPGPAEKLFF. CDR3 sequence (DNA): TGCGCCAGCAGCCAGGAACCGGGACCGGCTGAAAAACTGTTTTTT.

This chain uses TRBV6-5 with TRBJ2-2; no definite D call. There are 13 residues in the CDR3. Germline V gene lookup returns CDR1 MNHEY and CDR2 SVGAGI. Trimming stripped 5 bases from V and 6 bases from J, with 10 bases between. This CDR3 reads CASSPTWAGELFF. For the CDR3, the DNA is TGTGCCAGCAGTCCGACGTGGGCCGGGGAGCTGTTTTTT.

The V call is TRBV5-1, the J call TRBJ2-3; D possibly corresponds to TRBD1 (5 bases). CDR3 length: 15 amino acids. Trimming cost V 4 bases and J 0 bases, with 12 bases left between them. Germline-derived CDR1 and CDR2 are SGHRS and YFSETQ. CDR3 sequence (DNA): TGCGCCAGCAGCAAGGGGCCGACTAGCACAGATACGCAGTATTTT. Its translation: CASSKGPTSTDTQYF. The full variable domain, rest sourced from reference TRBV5-1 and TRBJ2-3, is KAGVTQTPRYLIKTRGQQVTLSCSPISGHRSVSWYQQTPGQGLQFLFEYFSETQRNKGNFPGRFSGRQFSNSRSEMNVSTLELGDSALYLCASSKGPTSTDTQYFGPGTRLTVL.

This chain links TRBV20-1 with TRBJ2-7; no reliable D call. Germline values: CDR1 DFQATT, CDR2 SNEGSKA (reference sequence). This CDR3 is built from 13 residues. The germline V and J ends were trimmed by 3 bases and 3 bases, with 12 bases remaining between them. The CDR3 here is CSASNSRSYEQYF. The DNA of the CDR3 is TGCAGTGCTAGTAACAGCAGAAGCTACGAGCAGTACTTC.

The chain uses TRBV30 and TRBJ2-5, with D perhaps matching TRBD1 or TRBD2 (5 bases each). Per germline, CDR1 GTSNPN and CDR2 SVGIG (reference sequence). Trimming pared 0 bases from V and 5 bases from J, leaving 13 bases between. This CDR3 spans 14 amino acids. The CDR3 sequence: CAWSVWGGGETQYF. For the CDR3, the DNA is TGTGCCTGGAGTGTATGGGGCGGCGGGGAGACCCAGTACTTC.